Following are 18 T cell receptor beta chains from one sample sequenced in a study of post-analysis software for immune sequencing data. Study-wide results and caveats: Patients had higher frequencies than controls of five TRBV segments, including TRBV5-6, TRBV5-1 and TRBV20-1.

Their specific antigens are unknown. Libraries were made from TCR beta cDNA, and they carried unique molecular identifiers. TCRdb used MiXCR to reprocess the PCR reads, holding one entry per CDR3 protein. The sample includes 350,000 to 450,000 distinct CDR3 sequences, about 39% of them seen just once. The specimen sequenced was blood. The receptors derive from a girl aged 2 to 10 with multiple sclerosis.

A few counts support this clonotype. The chain recombines TRBV28 with TRBJ1-2; D gene uncertain. The V gene lost 5 bases and the J gene lost 6 bases, with 13 bases spanning the gap. The CDR3 is 13 residues long. CDR1 is MDHEN, CDR2 SYDVKM, per germline. CDR3 sequence: CASSTIRWNGYTF. The DNA for the CDR3 is TGTGCCAGCAGTACAATTCGGTGGAATGGCTACACCTTC.

This clonotype was found a few times. The V and J genes are TRBV9 and TRBJ2-1; tentatively, D is TRBD1 (5 bases). The V and J ends lost 0 bases and 0 bases respectively, with 10 bases between them. Germline values: CDR1 SGDLS, CDR2 YYNGEE. The CDR3 has 16 residues. CDR3 residues: CASSVGDSRSYNEQFF. CDR3 sequence (DNA): TGTGCCAGCAGCGTAGGTGACAGTCGCTCCTACAATGAGCAGTTCTTC. The complete variable domain, with remaining parts taken from reference TRBV9 and TRBJ2-1, reads DSGVTQTPKHLITATGQRVTLRCSPRSGDLSVYWYQQSLDQGLQFLIQYYNGEERAKGNILERFSAQQFPDLHSELNLSSLELGDSALYFCASSVGDSRSYNEQFFGPGTRLTVL.

The chain uses TRBV9 and TRBJ2-3; no clear D gene. The V end lost 2 bases, the J end lost 6 bases, and 16 bases lay between the germline ends. The CDR3 runs 15 residues. Germline-derived CDR1 and CDR2 are SGDLS and YYNGEE. The CDR3 DNA is TGTGCCAGCAGCGTCGATTCAGTCAGCGCCGATACGCAGTATTTT. Translating gives CASSVDSVSADTQYF. Complete variable domain (other parts from reference TRBV9 and TRBJ2-3): DSGVTQTPKHLITATGQRVTLRCSPRSGDLSVYWYQQSLDQGLQFLIQYYNGEERAKGNILERFSAQQFPDLHSELNLSSLELGDSALYFCASSVDSVSADTQYFGPGTRLTVL.

This clonotype was counted between two and nine times. The chain recombines TRBV6-1 with TRBJ1-1, with D unclear. V lost 9 bases to trimming and J lost 0 bases, with 11 bases between them. CDR1 and CDR2 from the germline V gene are MNHNS and SASEGT. The CDR3 runs to 13 residues. CDR3: CASLPSMNTEAFF. The CDR3 DNA follows: TGTGCCAGTTTGCCCTCTATGAACACTGAAGCTTTCTTT.

The chain couples TRBV15 to TRBJ2-7; tentatively, D is TRBD1 (6 bases). Trimming took off 7 bases at V and 0 bases at J, with 10 bases between the two ends. This CDR3 contains 13 residues. From germline, CDR1 is LNHNV and CDR2 YYDKDF (reference sequence). The CDR3 DNA reads as TGTGCCACCAAGGACAGTTACTCCTACGAGCAGTACTTC. Translating gives CATKDSYSYEQYF.

The V gene is TRBV27, the J gene TRBJ2-2; 12 nucleotides match TRBD2. V was pared by 5 bases and J by 5 bases, with 9 bases of the junction left unmatched. This CDR3 comprises 17 residues. The germline gives CDR1 MNHEY, CDR2 SMNVEV (reference sequence). Here the CDR3 DNA reads TGTGCCAGCAGTCCCATTCCGGGACTAGCGGGTACCGGGGAGCTGTTTTTT. This sequence encodes CASSPIPGLAGTGELFF.

This clonotype has a count of ten or more. The chain combines TRBV5-5 with TRBJ2-5; D may be TRBD2 (5 bases). This CDR3 is built from 13 residues. CDR1 SGHKS and CDR2 YYEKEE come from the germline V gene (reference sequence). V was pared by 2 bases and J by 2 bases, with 7 bases between. The CDR3 DNA is TGTGCCAGCAGCTTTCGCGGGCAAGAGACCCAGTACTTC. It is translated as CASSFRGQETQYF.

This clonotype occurred a few times. This chain links TRBV28 with TRBJ2-1; no firm D call. Germline CDR1 MDHEN, CDR2 SYDVKM. V lost 7 bases, J lost 0 bases, and 10 bases lay in between. This CDR3 region has 14 residues. Here the CDR3 reads CASTSLSSYNEQFF. CDR3 nucleotides: TGTGCCAGCACCAGCCTAAGCTCCTACAATGAGCAGTTCTTC.

The chain employs TRBV20-1 and TRBJ2-7; 10 positions agree with TRBD2. Germline-derived CDR1 and CDR2 are DFQATT and SNEGSKA (reference sequence). Trimming cost V 1 base and J 0 bases; bases outside gene matches: 3. This CDR3 contains 15 residues. The CDR3 DNA follows: TGCAGTGCTAGAGCGGGGACTAGCGACTCCTACGAGCAGTACTTC. It is translated as CSARAGTSDSYEQYF.

In DNA form, the CDR3 reads TGTGCCAGCAGCCCCGGCTACTACTACGAGCAGTACTTC. Its protein product is CASSPGYYYEQYF. V is TRBV5-5 and J is TRBJ2-7; no clear D gene. The germline gives CDR1 SGHKS, CDR2 YYEKEE (reference sequence). The CDR3 spans 13 residues. V lost 4 bases and J lost 3, with 11 bases in between.

This clonotype has only one observation. The rearrangement links TRBV6-5 to TRBJ2-1; D uncertain. The CDR3 sequence is 17 residues long. CDR1 MNHEY and CDR2 SVGAGI come from the germline V gene. V dropped 0 bases and J dropped 0 bases, with 12 bases sitting between them. In DNA form, the CDR3 reads TGTGCCAGCAGTTACTCCCTTGGGTTACACTCCTACAATGAGCAGTTCTTC. Its protein product is CASSYSLGLHSYNEQFF.

This sequence joins TRBV6-2 or TRBV6-3 and TRBJ2-3; a possible D gene is TRBD1 (5 bases). In germline, CDR1 is MNHEY, CDR2 SVGEGT. This CDR3 comprises 15 residues. The V gene lost 6 bases and the J gene lost 0 bases, with 13 bases spanning the gap. CDR3 nucleotides: TGTGCCAGCAGACGCGACAGACCCAGCACAGATACGCAGTATTTT. The encoded protein is CASRRDRPSTDTQYF.

The V call is TRBV6-5, the J call TRBJ2-2; 11 bases are a match to TRBD1. Trimming at V came to 1 base and at J to 6 bases, leaving 19 bases not matched to a gene. The CDR3 is made up of 21 amino acids. The germline gives CDR1 MNHEY, CDR2 SVGAGI. CDR3 in amino acids: CASSYFYNPGTGGVEPGELFF. The CDR3 region has the DNA TGTGCCAGCAGTTACTTTTATAATCCCGGGACAGGGGGGGTGGAACCCGGGGAGCTGTTTTTT.

V is TRBV28 and J is TRBJ2-1, with D tentatively TRBD1 (5 bases). Germline values: CDR1 MDHEN, CDR2 SYDVKM. The CDR3 extends over 13 amino acids. V lost 7 bases and J 9 bases, leaving 16 bases between the germline ends. CDR3 DNA sequence: TGTGCCAGCACCTTTGGCAGGGTCATTGAGCAGTTCTTC. It yields the protein CASTFGRVIEQFF.

The J gene is TRBJ2-7, the V gene TRBV19, with D possibly called TRBD1 or TRBD2 (6 bases each). This CDR3 has 17 amino acids. Germline V CDR1 and CDR2: LNHDA, SQIVND (reference sequence). The V end lost 3 bases, the J end lost 2 bases, and 20 bases lay between the germline ends. The CDR3 is CASSMRPGAYVPYEQYF. As DNA, the CDR3 is TGTGCCAGTAGTATGCGCCCGGGGGCCTATGTACCCTACGAGCAGTACTTC.

In its sample, this clonotype was seen a few times. The chain's CDR3 is CSVVGTRPPDTQYF. The CDR3 bases are TGCAGCGTTGTCGGGACTAGGCCCCCAGATACGCAGTATTTT. V usage is TRBV29-1 and J usage is TRBJ2-3, with 8 nucleotides matching TRBD2. This CDR3 is built from 14 residues. Trimming took 4 bases from V and 4 from J; bases not matched to a gene: 7. Looked up from germline, CDR1 is SQVTM and CDR2 is ANQGSEA.

This clonotype turned up a few times. The chain links TRBV28 to TRBJ1-5; a weak D match, TRBD1 (6 bases). CDR1 and CDR2 (germline): MDHEN, SYDVKM. The germline V and J ends were trimmed by 6 bases and 1 base, with 22 bases remaining between them. The CDR3 runs 18 residues. The CDR3 loop is CASRGPGHEEPSNQPQHF. CDR3 DNA: TGTGCCAGCAGGGGTCCGGGACACGAAGAACCAAGCAATCAGCCCCAGCATTTT.

Remarks on this clonotype: One end of the junction does not line up with germline, which may come from a read error. This chain joins TRBV6-5 and TRBJ2-4, with 7 bases identical to TRBD2. The J call may be mistaken, given a closer DNA end match to TRBJ2-7. This CDR3 spans 16 amino acids. CDR1 and CDR2 (germline): MNHEY, SVGAGI. In DNA form, the CDR3 reads TGTGTCAGCAGCCCCCTCGGGGGGAGGGCCTCCTACGAGCAGTACTTC. It translates to CVSSPLGGRASYEQYF.